This T cell receptor (beta chain) was documented in a study of T cells in localized non-small cell lung cancer. Of note for this clone: Antigen: not known.

Regarding the study as a whole: The greatest T cell clonality was found in uninvolved adjacent lung (higher than in tumor). Because only a single region of the tumor was sequenced, heterogeneity remains possible. Higher blood T cell density tracked longer overall survival.

The method was immunoSEQ multiplex PCR; TCRdb's version includes in-frame clones alone and lacks a portion of them. The sample holds under 70,000 clones, 75% to 90% seen once. Sequenced material: peripheral blood, taken before any cancer treatment. The origin of this receptor is a woman aged 40 to 75 with stage I lung adenocarcinoma.

The CDR3 nucleotides read TGTGCCAGCGTCGACAGGGGGCAAGGCTACACCTTC. Translating gives CASVDRGQGYTF. The gene calls are TRBV28 and TRBJ1-2, with TRBD1 matching 10 bases. The CDR3 has 12 residues. V was pared by 8 bases and J by 8 bases, with 5 bases of the junction left unmatched. Germline assignment: CDR1 MDHEN and CDR2 SYDVKM.